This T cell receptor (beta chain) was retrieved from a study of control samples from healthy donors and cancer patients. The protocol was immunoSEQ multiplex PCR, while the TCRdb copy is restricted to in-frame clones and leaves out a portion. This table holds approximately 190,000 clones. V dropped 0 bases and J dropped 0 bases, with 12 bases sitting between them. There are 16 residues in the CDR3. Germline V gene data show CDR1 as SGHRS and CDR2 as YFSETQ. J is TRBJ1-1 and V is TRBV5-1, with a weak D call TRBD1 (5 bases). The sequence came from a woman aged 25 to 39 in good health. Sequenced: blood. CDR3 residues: CASSLDYQGMNTEAFF. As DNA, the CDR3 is TGCGCCAGCAGCTTGGATTATCAGGGCATGAACACTGAAGCTTTCTTT.